The rows below give T cell receptor beta chains drawn from one sample of a study of T cell changes during pregnancy in multiple sclerosis. The protocol was immunoSEQ multiplex PCR, while the TCRdb copy is restricted to in-frame clones and leaves out a portion. The table lists under 90,000 clones, nearly 95% of them singletons. This specimen consisted of peripheral blood, obtained in the second trimester of pregnancy. The receptors stem from a female donor in good health, enrolled as a control in a pregnancy study. CDR3s include the opening cysteine and the closing phenylalanine or tryptophan. Fields, in order: J gene, D gene, V gene, clone size, CDR3 DNA, CDR3 protein. A D gene is named only where the DNA matches it firmly. Expanded clones get a size class; other rows say once, few or many, or leave the size out.

TRBJ2-1 TRBD2 TRBV19 - TGTGCCAGTATAGGGGGACTAGCGAATGAGCAGTTCTTC CASIGGLANEQFF
TRBJ2-3 TRBD2 TRBV5-1 - TGCGCCAGCAGCTTGGCCCTTCTAGCGGGTTTTAGCACAGATACGCAGTATTTT CASSLALLAGFSTDTQYF
TRBJ2-1 - TRBV5-1 - TGCGCCAGCAGCTTGGTTGGGAGCTCCTACAATGAGCAGTTCTTC CASSLVGSSYNEQFF
TRBJ1-2 - TRBV5-6 - TGTGCCAGCAGCTTGGTGCAGAACTATGGCTACACCTTC CASSLVQNYGYTF
TRBJ2-5 - TRBV5-1 - TGCGCCAGCAGCTTGGCGCCGGAAGAGACCCAGTACTTC CASSLAPEETQYF
TRBJ2-7 TRBD2 TRBV6-1 - TGTGCCAGCAGTACCTGGACTAGCGGAGGCTACGAGCAGTACTTC CASSTWTSGGYEQYF
TRBJ2-3 - TRBV5-5 - TGTGCCAGCAGCTTTATTGAGCCGGGAGATACGCAGTATTTT CASSFIEPGDTQYF
TRBJ2-1 - TRBV6-4 - TGTGCCAGCAGTGACCCGGGGGGCGCAACACAGTTCTTC CASSDPGGATQFF
TRBJ1-1 - TRBV5-1 - TGCGCCAGCAGTTTACAGGGAAGGGGCCTGATAAACTTCTTT CASSLQGRGLINFF
TRBJ2-2 TRBD1 TRBV28 - TGTGCCACGCGCCGGACAGGGACGGCCGGGGAGCTGTTTTTT CATRRTGTAGELFF
TRBJ2-4 - TRBV4-1 - TGCGCCAGCAGCCAAGTTTTAGAATTCGTTCAGTACTTC CASSQVLEFVQYF
TRBJ2-7 TRBD1 TRBV27 - TGTGCCAGCAGCCCGCTGGGACAGGGCAGCGACGAGCAGTACTTC CASSPLGQGSDEQYF
TRBJ1-1 - TRBV28 - TGTGCCAGCAGTTTTAGCGAATCGAACACTGAAGCTTTCTTT CASSFSESNTEAFF
TRBJ2-7 - TRBV21-1 - TGTGCCAGCAGCAATTGGGCCGAGAGCTCCTACGAGCAGTACTTC CASSNWAESSYEQYF
TRBJ1-2 TRBD1 TRBV5-6 - TGTGCCAGCAGCCTTGACAGGGGCTACTATGGCTACACCTTC CASSLDRGYYGYTF
TRBJ1-4 TRBD1 TRBV27 - TGTGCCAGCAGTTTGCAGGGCAGGGGGGATGAAAAACTGTTTTTT CASSLQGRGDEKLFF
TRBJ1-2 - TRBV28 - TGTGCCAGCAGTCTGCAACCGACAGGACCGTATGGCTACACCTTC CASSLQPTGPYGYTF
TRBJ2-5 TRBD2 TRBV18 - TGTGCCAGCTCACCAAGCCTAGCGGGAGAAGAGACCCAGTACTTC CASSPSLAGEETQYF
TRBJ2-7 - TRBV5-6 - TGTGCCAGCAGCCAATCCTTGGACACCAACTCCTACGAGCAGTACTTC CASSQSLDTNSYEQYF
TRBJ1-2 - TRBV2 - TGTGCCACCTCGGCGGAGGGGGGGGATGGCTACACCTTC CATSAEGGDGYTF
TRBJ1-2 - TRBV30 - TGTGCCTGGAGCGCCCAGGGTAACTATGGCTACACCTTC CAWSAQGNYGYTF
TRBJ2-3 - TRBV28 - TGTGCCAGCAGCGGAGCAGATACGCAGTATTTT CASSGADTQYF
TRBJ2-5 TRBD2 TRBV7-7 - TGTGCCAGCAGCTTAGCTGGCGGGAGGGCCCCGGAGACCCAGTACTTC CASSLAGGRAPETQYF
TRBJ2-2 - TRBV9 - TGTGCCAGCAGCGTATCCGGGGTAATGGGGGAGCTGTTTTTT CASSVSGVMGELFF
TRBJ2-1 - TRBV21-1 - TGTGCCAGCAGCAAAGGTGCCCCTAGCGGGAAATACAATGAGCAGTTCTTC CASSKGAPSGKYNEQFF
TRBJ1-1 - TRBV2 - TGTGCCAGCGGTTACAGGGCGAACACTGAAGCTTTCTTT CASGYRANTEAFF
TRBJ2-1 TRBD2 TRBV5-1 once TGCGCCAGCAGCTTGGGACTAGCGGGAAGGAGCTCCTACAATGAGCAGTTCTTC CASSLGLAGRSSYNEQFF
TRBJ2-3 TRBD2 TRBV27 - TGTGCCAGCAGAAATAGCGGGAGCTCAGATACGCAGTATTTT CASRNSGSSDTQYF
TRBJ1-1 TRBD1 TRBV7-2 - TGTGCCAGCAGCTTAGTGAGGGGACAGGGGGACACTGAAGCTTTCTTT CASSLVRGQGDTEAFF
TRBJ2-7 TRBD1 TRBV4-1 - TGCGCCAGCAGCCAATCTTACGAGGGGGCAGGCTCCTACGAGCAGTACTTC CASSQSYEGAGSYEQYF
TRBJ2-5 - TRBV11-2 few TGTGCCAGCAGCTCCATTCTAGGGCCAGGGATGGAGACCCAGTACTTC CASSSILGPGMETQYF
TRBJ2-2 - TRBV4-2 - TGTGCCAGCAGCGACCTCTCAGGGGGGAGAAGGACCGGGGAGCTGTTTTTT CASSDLSGGRRTGELFF
TRBJ2-5 - TRBV27 - TGTGCCAGCAGAATCGCGGGCCGGAAAGAGACCCAGTACTTC CASRIAGRKETQYF
TRBJ2-3 - TRBV5-1 - TGCGCCAGCAGCTTGTTCTTTCCAGGGCCAGATACGCAGTATTTT CASSLFFPGPDTQYF
TRBJ2-7 TRBD2 TRBV2 - TGTGCCAGCAGTCGCCGGGACTACTCCTACGAGCAGTACTTC CASSRRDYSYEQYF
TRBJ2-7 - TRBV5-6 - TGTGCCAGCAGCTTAGCCGGGACACACTCCTACGAGCAGTACTTC CASSLAGTHSYEQYF
TRBJ2-3 - TRBV27 - TGTGCCAGCAGTTCGGAGGGCCGGAGCACAGATACGCAGTATTTT CASSSEGRSTDTQYF
TRBJ2-2 TRBD1 TRBV11-2 - TGTGCCAGCAGGCGACAGGGTGCCGGGGAGCTGTTTTTT CASRRQGAGELFF
TRBJ1-1 TRBD1 TRBV5-1 - TGCGCCAGCAGCTTGGCGGCAGGGGGCACTGAAGCTTTCTTT CASSLAAGGTEAFF
TRBJ2-7 - TRBV28 once TGTGCCAGCAGTTCACAGGTCTCCTACGAGCAGTACTTC CASSSQVSYEQYF
TRBJ2-1 TRBD2 TRBV7-2 - TGTGCCAGCAGCGTATTAGCGGGATTGGGCAATGAGCAGTTCTTC CASSVLAGLGNEQFF
TRBJ1-5 - TRBV9 - TGTGCCAGCAGCGTACATTTAGGTAGGGGTTGTCAGCCCCAGCATTTT CASSVHLGRGCQPQHF
TRBJ2-1 - TRBV7-2 - TGTGCCAGCAGCTTAGGGTCGCTAGAGCAGTTCTTC CASSLGSLEQFF
TRBJ2-1 - TRBV6-6 - TGTGCCAGTAGTCTAGTGTCCTACAATGAGCAGTTCTTC CASSLVSYNEQFF
TRBJ2-1 - TRBV4-1 - TGCGCCAGCAGCCCCAAAGCGTGGGACACCATTGGGAATGAGCAGTTCTTC CASSPKAWDTIGNEQFF
TRBJ2-2 - TRBV7-2 - TGTGCCAGCAGCTTAGGGCCGGGAACGCGGGAGCTGTTTTTT CASSLGPGTRELFF
TRBJ1-1 - TRBV28 - TGTGCTGGAGGTGGTTGGGGGAACACTGAAGCTTTCTTT CAGGGWGNTEAFF
TRBJ2-3 - TRBV6-5 - TGTGCCAGCAGGAGTGGGCCCTCCCCAACTTATACGCAGTATTTT CASRSGPSPTYTQYF
TRBJ1-5 - TRBV6-5 - TGTGCCAGCAGTCCGACAGTGTATAGCAATCAGCCCCAGCATTTT CASSPTVYSNQPQHF
TRBJ1-5 TRBD1 TRBV5-5 - TGTGCCAGCAGCTACTCGGACAGGGTGGTCAATCAGCCCCAGCATTTT CASSYSDRVVNQPQHF